Below, 13 T cell receptor beta chains from the same sample are listed, as sequenced in a study of cytomegalovirus exposure and HLA in healthy donors (TCRdb year 2017). The library was prepared using the immunoSEQ multiplex PCR assay. A mixture of 60 forward primers for TCR Vbeta segments and 13 reverse primers for TCR Jbeta segments was used in the multiplex PCR. Here the immuneACCESS table is served through TCRdb, limited to in-frame sequences with V and J called. Missing clones are a known gap in these copies; in checked studies unresolved V genes cover under half, and the rest lacks a known reason. Within this sample are around 150,000 clones, with 65% to 85% of them counted one time only. Roughly 2.4% of the sample comes from the top ten. The sequencing sample was made of PBMCs. These receptors were taken from a man aged 50-59 years in good health and CMV-seronegative.

Only one count was recorded for this clone. The V and J genes are TRBV2 and TRBJ2-7, with TRBD2 identical over 11 bases. The length of the CDR3 is 13 residues. CDR1 SNHLY and CDR2 FYNNEI come from the germline V gene. V was clipped by 8 bases and J by 6 bases; unmatched bases: 6. The chain's CDR3 is CASGPGLAAEQYF. For the CDR3, the DNA is TGTGCCAGCGGCCCGGGACTAGCGGCCGAGCAGTACTTC.

The V gene is TRBV29-1, the J gene TRBJ1-1; unclear D gene. The CDR3 is 14 amino acids. In germline, CDR1 is SQVTM, CDR2 ANQGSEA. With 6 bases removed from V and 7 bases from J, the gap between germline ends came to 21 bases. The CDR3 spells CSVDRWAPVDEAFF. Here the CDR3 DNA reads TGCAGCGTCGACCGATGGGCCCCAGTCGATGAAGCTTTCTTT.

The chain is built from TRBV19 and TRBJ1-1; 7 positions agree with TRBD1. The CDR3 length is 15 residues. The junction had 6 bases not matched to a gene; V was cut back by 4 bases and J by 1 base. Germline V gene data show CDR1 as LNHDA and CDR2 as SQIVND (reference sequence). The CDR3 sequence is CASSTRTGPNTEAFF. The DNA of the CDR3 is TGTGCCAGTAGTACCCGGACAGGACCGAACACTGAAGCTTTCTTT. The variable domain in full, with the rest retrieved from reference TRBV19 and TRBJ1-1, is DGGITQSPKYLFRKEGQNVTLSCEQNLNHDAMYWYRQDPGQGLRLIYYSQIVNDFQKGDIAEGYSVSREKKESFPLTVTSAQKNPTAFYLCASSTRTGPNTEAFFGQGTRLTVV.

The chain recombines TRBV6-1 with TRBJ2-1, with no clear D. This CDR3 is 13 amino acids long. Trimming removed 4 bases from V and 10 bases from J, with 14 bases in between. Germline CDR1 is MNHNS and CDR2 is SASEGT. CDR3 coding DNA: TGTGCCAGCAGTGTGAATGGGCTTCTCGAGCAGTTCTTC. It specifies CASSVNGLLEQFF.

As regards this clone: The sample has other DNA sequences that encode this CDR3 too. The genes are TRBV15 and TRBJ1-1, with TRBD1 identical over 8 bases. Losses at the gene ends were 1 base for V and 4 bases for J; bases not matched to a gene: 2. The length of the CDR3 is 14 residues. The germline CDR1 and CDR2 sequences are LNHNV and YYDKDF (reference sequence). The CDR3 nucleotides read TGTGCCACCAGCAGAGGACAGGGGACCACTGAAGCTTTCTTT. It yields the protein CATSRGQGTTEAFF.

This chain links TRBV19 with TRBJ2-7; 7 positions match TRBD1. CDR3 length: 14 residues. Germline V gives CDR1 LNHDA, CDR2 SQIVND (reference sequence). Trimming at V came to 3 bases and at J to 6 bases, leaving 8 bases not matched to a gene. CDR3 amino acids: CASSIRGGVSEQYF. DNA for the CDR3: TGTGCCAGTAGTATTAGAGGGGGCGTGAGCGAGCAGTACTTC. Supplemented by reference TRBV19 and TRBJ2-7, the full variable domain reads DGGITQSPKYLFRKEGQNVTLSCEQNLNHDAMYWYRQDPGQGLRLIYYSQIVNDFQKGDIAEGYSVSREKKESFPLTVTSAQKNPTAFYLCASSIRGGVSEQYFGPGTRLTVT.

V and J are TRBV5-8 and TRBJ1-5, with D tentatively TRBD1 (5 bases). Germline V gene data show CDR1 as SGHTS and CDR2 as YDEGEE. The V and J ends lost 1 base and 1 base respectively, with 9 bases between them. The CDR3 length is 15 residues. CDR3 in amino acids: CASSLLGGSNQPQHF. For the CDR3, the DNA is TGTGCCAGCAGCTTGTTGGGGGGGAGCAATCAGCCCCAGCATTTT.

This chain uses TRBV19 with TRBJ2-6, with D tentatively TRBD1 (5 bases). Per the germline V gene, CDR1 is LNHDA and CDR2 is SQIVND (reference sequence). The germline V and J ends were trimmed by 7 bases and 2 bases, with 6 bases remaining between them. This CDR3 comprises 13 residues. The CDR3 bases are TGTGCCAGTACAGGGACTGGGGCCAACGTCCTGACTTTC. It codes for CASTGTGANVLTF.

The DNA of the CDR3 is TGTGCCAGCAGCCCCCGCGCGGGGGGGCGCACCGGGGAGCTGTTTTTT. Encoded protein: CASSPRAGGRTGELFF. J is TRBJ2-2 and V is TRBV7-2; 9 bases line up with TRBD2. The germline CDR1 and CDR2 sequences are SGHTA and FQGNSA. Germline trimming cut 5 bases from V and 4 bases from J; bases unmatched to any gene: 8. This CDR3 spans 16 amino acids.

This rearrangement joins TRBV18 to TRBJ1-1; D uncertain. CDR1 and CDR2 (germline): KGHSH, LQKENI. This CDR3 region has 17 residues. Trimming left V 6 bases short and J 2 bases short, with 22 bases between. The CDR3 DNA reads TGTGCCAGCTCGGAAACGAGAGGAGGGCAGCTAAACACTGAAGCTTTCTTT. This translates into CASSETRGGQLNTEAFF.

The V call is TRBV28, the J call TRBJ1-1; D remains ambiguous. V was trimmed by 4 bases and J by 14 bases, leaving 14 bases between them. Looked up from germline, CDR1 is MDHEN and CDR2 is SYDVKM. CDR3 length equals 11 residues. The CDR3 reads CASSSLRSSFF. The CDR3 nucleotides read TGTGCCAGCAGTTCCCTTCGCAGTAGCTTCTTT.

V gene TRBV27 combines with J gene TRBJ1-2; 7 bases match TRBD1. CDR1 and CDR2 from the germline V gene are MNHEY and SMNVEV (reference sequence). V lost 9 bases and J lost 4; bases outside the gene matches: 11. The CDR3 runs to 14 residues. The CDR3 nucleotides are TGTGCCAGTAGCGGTACAGGGGCCCTCTATGGCTACACCTTC. It yields the protein CASSGTGALYGYTF.

The rearrangement links TRBV28 to TRBJ2-7, with TRBD2 as a possible D gene (5 bases). Germline loops: CDR1 MDHEN, CDR2 SYDVKM. The V end lost 3 bases, the J end lost 0 bases, and 9 bases lay between the germline ends. CDR3 length: 14 residues. CDR3 region: CASSLTGSSYEQYF. Here the CDR3 DNA reads TGTGCCAGCAGTTTGACGGGGAGCTCCTACGAGCAGTACTTC.